Presented here are 25 T cell receptor beta chains from one specimen sequenced in a study of blood T cell repertoires in COVID-19. Sequencing was performed with immunoSEQ multiplex PCR; in TCRdb, only in-frame clones are kept and a portion is missing. The data hold under 65,000 clones, with less than 75% observed a single time. Sequencing was performed on peripheral blood. These receptor sequences come from a woman in her 70s with acute or convalescent COVID-19.

The V gene is TRBV6-5, the J gene TRBJ1-1; unclear D gene. V was shortened by 7 bases and J by 2 bases, with 17 bases between the two germline ends. CDR3 length: 15 amino acids. Germline V gene data show CDR1 as MNHEY and CDR2 as SVGAGI. CDR3 in DNA: TGTGCCAGCACCGATGACCCCCAGGTAAACACTGAAGCTTTCTTT. As protein: CASTDDPQVNTEAFF.

This clone was picked up a small number of times. The gene calls are TRBV5-1 and TRBJ2-6, with 8 nucleotides matching TRBD1. The CDR3 is made up of 14 amino acids. The germline CDR1 and CDR2 sequences are SGHRS and YFSETQ. Trimming cost V 4 bases and J 11 bases; bases outside gene matches: 8. Here the CDR3 DNA reads TGCGCCAGCAGCATAGGGACAGGAAGAGACGTCCTGACTTTC. Amino acids: CASSIGTGRDVLTF. Full variable domain (missing parts from reference TRBV5-1 and TRBJ2-6): KAGVTQTPRYLIKTRGQQVTLSCSPISGHRSVSWYQQTPGQGLQFLFEYFSETQRNKGNFPGRFSGRQFSNSRSEMNVSTLELGDSALYLCASSIGTGRDVLTFGAGSRLTVL.

This clone was found a few times. The chain combines TRBV10-3 with TRBJ1-3; TRBD1 aligns across 7 bases. Germline V gene data show CDR1 as ENHRY and CDR2 as SYGVKD. V gave up 4 bases and J gave up 4 bases; unmatched junction bases: 10. The CDR3 runs 16 residues. CDR3 DNA: TGTGCCATCAGTGGCCGACAGGGAACTGTAGGAAACACCATATATTTT. Protein sequence: CAISGRQGTVGNTIYF.

The V and J genes are TRBV12-5 and TRBJ2-5, with TRBD2 matching over 11 bases. The junction had 6 bases not matched to a gene; V was cut back by 3 bases and J by 6 bases. Germline V CDR1 and CDR2: LGHNT, FRNRAP. CDR3 length: 15 residues. The chain's CDR3 is CASGFSGGARKTQYF. The DNA for the CDR3 is TGTGCTAGTGGTTTTAGCGGGGGGGCCAGAAAGACCCAGTACTTC.

This sequence joins TRBV5-6 and TRBJ1-2; the D gene is possibly TRBD1 (5 bases). CDR1 is SGHDT, CDR2 YYEEEE, per germline. The CDR3 is 15 amino acids. V gave up 1 base and J gave up 4 bases, with 14 bases separating them. The CDR3 DNA sequence: TGTGCCAGCAGCTTGCAATCCAGGGTTGTCTATGGCTACACCTTC. This gives the protein CASSLQSRVVYGYTF.

The chain recombines TRBV10-1 with TRBJ1-1; D unclear. The germline V gene has CDR1 WNHNN and CDR2 SYGVQD (reference sequence). The CDR3 is made up of 13 amino acids. Trimming cost V 2 bases and J 11 bases, with 15 bases left between them. CDR3 loop: CASSEDGSSWAFF. CDR3 nucleotides: TGCGCCAGCAGTGAGGATGGGAGCAGCTGGGCTTTCTTT.

This rearrangement joins TRBV10-3 to TRBJ1-2; D perhaps matches TRBD1 (6 bases). The CDR3 sequence is 13 residues long. V lost 6 bases to trimming and J lost 8 bases, with 16 bases between them. Germline V gives CDR1 ENHRY, CDR2 SYGVKD. CDR3 in DNA: TGTGCCATCAGGGGCACCGGGACACAAGGCTACACCTTC. Protein: CAIRGTGTQGYTF.

The rearrangement joins TRBV14 to TRBJ2-5; D call uncertain. Germline lookup yields CDR1 SGHDN and CDR2 FVKESK. The CDR3 covers 16 residues. Trimming removed 0 bases at V and 6 bases at J, with 17 bases between. CDR3 in amino acids: CASSQDRQAVGKTQYF. Here the CDR3 DNA reads TGTGCCAGCAGCCAAGATCGGCAGGCCGTAGGAAAGACCCAGTACTTC.

This CDR3 reads CATSRDSGNTIYF. As DNA, the CDR3 is TGTGCCACCAGCAGAGATTCGGGAAACACCATATATTTT. The rearrangement joins TRBV15 to TRBJ1-3; no clear D. The V gene lost 0 bases and the J gene lost 4 bases, with 4 bases spanning the gap. CDR3 length: 13 residues. CDR1 is LNHNV, CDR2 YYDKDF, per germline (reference sequence).

The chain recombines TRBV18 with TRBJ1-1; the D is unclear. The V and J ends lost 3 bases and 14 bases respectively, with 13 bases between them. In germline, CDR1 is KGHSH, CDR2 LQKENI. This CDR3 is 11 amino acids long. CDR3 coding DNA: TGTGCCAGCTCACCGGGCAGGCCCGACTTCTTT. It specifies CASSPGRPDFF. Full variable domain (missing parts from reference TRBV18 and TRBJ1-1): NAGVMQNPRHLVRRRGQEARLRCSPMKGHSHVYWYRQLPEEGLKFMVYLQKENIIDESGMPKERFSAEFPKEGPSILRIQQVVRGDSAAYFCASSPGRPDFFGQGTRLTVV.

The chain combines TRBV7-8 with TRBJ1-2, with a possible D match to TRBD1 (6 bases). The CDR3 sequence is 14 residues long. Trimming removed 5 bases at V and 9 bases at J, with 19 bases between. Germline values: CDR1 SGHVS, CDR2 FQNEAQ. The CDR3 region is CASSPTGSSPRYTF. For the CDR3, the DNA is TGTGCCAGCAGCCCTACAGGGTCCTCCCCTCGCTACACCTTC.

The J gene is TRBJ1-4, the V gene TRBV5-1; TRBD1 aligns across 9 bases. Germline CDR1 is SGHRS and CDR2 is YFSETQ. J lost 8 bases, V lost 7 bases, and 6 bases had no gene match. This CDR3 has 13 amino acids. DNA of the CDR3: TGCGCCAGCTCCGGGACAGGGTCCGAAAAACTGTTTTTT. Its translation is CASSGTGSEKLFF.

This clone was picked up a small number of times. The V and J genes are TRBV6-5 and TRBJ2-7, with TRBD1 matching over 9 bases. Germline CDR1 is MNHEY and CDR2 is SVGAGI. The CDR3 sequence is 15 residues long. The junction had 9 bases not matched to a gene; V was cut back by 7 bases and J by 2 bases. The CDR3 sequence is CASTLTGTGPYEQYF. The CDR3 nucleotides are TGTGCCAGCACCTTAACCGGGACAGGGCCCTACGAGCAGTACTTC.

The chain is built from TRBV3-1 (or the pseudogene TRBV3-2) and TRBJ2-1, with TRBD2 as a possible D gene (6 bases). Per germline, CDR1 LGHDT and CDR2 YNNKEL (reference sequence). Trimming removed 2 bases from V and 6 bases from J, with 14 bases in between. The CDR3 is made up of 15 amino acids. CDR3 sequence reads: CASSQSGTFLNEQFF. In DNA, the CDR3 is TGTGCCAGCAGCCAATCCGGGACTTTCCTCAATGAGCAGTTCTTC.

This clone was seen more than once but under ten times. J is TRBJ1-2 and V is TRBV12-3 or TRBV12-4, with TRBD1 as a possible D gene (6 bases). The CDR3 length is 13 residues. Trimming cost V 1 base and J 4 bases, with 7 bases left between them. The CDR3 region has the DNA TGTGCCAGCAGTTTAGGGACAGTCTATGGCTACACCTTC. It encodes CASSLGTVYGYTF.

The genes are TRBV24-1 and TRBJ2-1, with TRBD2 matching 7 bases. Germline V CDR1 and CDR2: KGHDR, SFDVKD. This CDR3 is 15 amino acids long. V shed 5 bases and J 4 bases; nucleotides not matched to a gene: 7. The CDR3 bases are TGTGCCACCAGTGTAGGAGCGGGGACGTACAATGAGCAGTTCTTC. Translated: CATSVGAGTYNEQFF.

This clone has just a few counts. This chain links TRBV6-5 with TRBJ1-5; possible D gene TRBD1, 6 bases. Germline CDR1 reads MNHEY; CDR2 reads SVGAGI. There are 14 residues in the CDR3. Trimming pared 6 bases from V and 6 bases from J, leaving 15 bases between. The CDR3 reads CASSPWTAVQPQHF. CDR3 nucleotides: TGTGCCAGCAGCCCCTGGACAGCCGTTCAGCCCCAGCATTTT.

This chain joins TRBV30 and TRBJ2-2; 8 bases map to TRBD1. The CDR3 length is 14 residues. CDR1 GTSNPN and CDR2 SVGIG come from the germline V gene (reference sequence). V lost 7 bases, J lost 4 bases, and 8 bases stayed unmatched. CDR3 region: CALPGTGATGELFF. The CDR3 nucleotides are TGTGCCTTACCCGGGACAGGAGCCACCGGGGAGCTGTTTTTT.

The rearrangement joins TRBV19 to TRBJ2-5; TRBD2 matches at 9 bases. This CDR3 comprises 17 residues. In germline, CDR1 is LNHDA, CDR2 SQIVND (reference sequence). The J segment lost 5 bases and the V segment lost 1 base, leaving 11 bases of the junction unmatched. The CDR3 region has the DNA TGTGCCAGTAGTATAGCGAGGCGGGGGGGCCTAAGGGAGACCCAGTACTTC. Residues: CASSIARRGGLRETQYF.

The rearrangement uses TRBV27 and TRBJ1-4; D remains unclear. Per germline, CDR1 MNHEY and CDR2 SMNVEV (reference sequence). This CDR3 is built from 16 residues. Trimming left V 3 bases short and J 4 bases short, with 15 bases between. The CDR3 DNA sequence: TGTGCCAGCAGTTTTTTTGGGGAGACACGTAATGAAAAACTGTTTTTT. This gives the protein CASSFFGETRNEKLFF.

The CDR3 coding sequence is TGTGCCAGCAGCGTAGGGAACAGGGACAGCACAGATACGCAGTATTTT. It yields the protein CASSVGNRDSTDTQYF. The chain couples TRBV9 to TRBJ2-3; perhaps TRBD1 as D (6 bases). V was clipped by 0 bases and J by 0 bases, with 11 bases between them. Germline V gene lookup returns CDR1 SGDLS and CDR2 YYNGEE. The length of the CDR3 is 16 residues.

This sequence joins TRBV11-2 and TRBJ1-4, with TRBD1 identical over 8 bases. The V and J ends lost 5 bases and 11 bases, in that order; junction bases with no gene match: 4. This CDR3 is 12 amino acids long. The germline V gene has CDR1 SGHAT and CDR2 FQNNGV. DNA for the CDR3: TGTGCCAGCAGCCCGACAGGGGTCAAACTGTTTTTT. Translation: CASSPTGVKLFF. Full variable domain (missing parts from reference TRBV11-2 and TRBJ1-4): EAGVAQSPRYKIIEKRQSVAFWCNPISGHATLYWYQQILGQGPKLLIQFQNNGVVDDSQLPKDRFSAERLKGVDSTLKIQPAKLEDSAVYLCASSPTGVKLFFGSGTQLSVL.

CDR3 DNA: TGCGCCAGCAGGCCCGGGACAGGCCAAGCTTTCTTT. The encoded protein is CASRPGTGQAFF. The chain has TRBV5-1 and TRBJ1-1, with TRBD1 matching over 8 bases. This CDR3 spans 12 amino acids. Germline V gene lookup returns CDR1 SGHRS and CDR2 YFSETQ. V trimming: 5 bases; J trimming: 9 bases; junction bases outside the gene matches: 6.

As regards this clone: A much more abundant neighbour one base away suggests this may be a read error. The chain uses TRBV3-1 (or the pseudogene TRBV3-2) and TRBJ1-2, with a weak D call TRBD1 (5 bases). The length of the CDR3 is 13 residues. Germline lookup yields CDR1 LGHDT and CDR2 YNNKEL (reference sequence). The CDR3 reads CARSRHGRGGYTF. CDR3 in DNA: TGTGCCCGCAGCCGGCACGGGCGGGGGGGCTACACCTTC.

The gene calls are TRBV10-3 and TRBJ1-3; D unresolved. The CDR3 runs 14 residues. Trimming took off 11 bases at V and 0 bases at J, with 14 bases between the two ends. CDR1 is ENHRY, CDR2 SYGVKD, per germline. The CDR3 loop is CAPTPGSSGNTIYF. DNA of the CDR3: TGTGCCCCCACTCCGGGAAGCTCTGGAAACACCATATATTTT.